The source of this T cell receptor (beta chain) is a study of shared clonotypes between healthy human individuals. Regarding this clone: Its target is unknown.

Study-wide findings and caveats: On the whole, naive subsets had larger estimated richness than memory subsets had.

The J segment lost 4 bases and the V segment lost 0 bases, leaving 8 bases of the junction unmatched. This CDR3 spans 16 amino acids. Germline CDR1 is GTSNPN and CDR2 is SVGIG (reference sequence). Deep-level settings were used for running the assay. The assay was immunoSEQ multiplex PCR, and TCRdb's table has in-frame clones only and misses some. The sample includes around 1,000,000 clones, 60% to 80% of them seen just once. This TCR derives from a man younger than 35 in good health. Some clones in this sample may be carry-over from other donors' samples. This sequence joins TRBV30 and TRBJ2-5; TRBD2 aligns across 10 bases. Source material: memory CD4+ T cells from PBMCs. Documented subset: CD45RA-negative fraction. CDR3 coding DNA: TGTGCCTGGAGTGTACCGACTAGCGGGCCGGGAGAGACCCAGTACTTC. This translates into CAWSVPTSGPGETQYF.